These 7 T cell receptor beta chains share one sample of origin, sequenced in a study of molecular identifiers for immune sequencing clone quantification. MiXCR, run by TCRdb on the PCR reads, gives a single entry per CDR3 protein. The sample records about 12,000 distinct CDR3 sequences, 16% being singletons. Sequencing was done on a sample of naive CD8+ T cells from blood, with Jurkat cell RNA spiked in. Subset indicated: FACS-sorted CD8+CD4-CCR7+CD45RA+ naive T cells. These receptors were taken from a human donor in good health. Some libraries in this study had Jurkat cell RNA spiked in.

The table lists this clonotype with a few counts. This chain uses TRBV7-8 with TRBJ2-1, with a possible D match to TRBD2 (6 bases). Germline lookup yields CDR1 SGHVS and CDR2 FQNEAQ. V lost 5 bases to trimming and J lost 2 bases, with 16 bases between them. This CDR3 spans 16 amino acids. The CDR3 bases are TGTGCCAGCAGCCCCACTGTTCAGCGGGCCTACAATGAGCAGTTCTTC. Translation: CASSPTVQRAYNEQFF. The full variable domain, its missing parts supplied by reference TRBV7-8 and TRBJ2-1, is GAGVSQSPRYKVAKRGQDVALRCDPISGHVSLFWYQQALGQGPEFLTYFQNEAQLDKSGLPSDRFFAERPEGSVSTLKIQRTQQEDSAVYLCASSPTVQRAYNEQFFGPGTRLTVL.

In the case of this clonotype: A much larger clone is a single base away; this may be a read error. V usage is TRBV28 and J usage is TRBJ2-5; tentative D call: TRBD2 (6 bases). Germline V lookup: CDR1 MDHEN, CDR2 SYDVKM. Trimming left V 6 bases short and J 9 bases short, with 23 bases between. The CDR3 extends over 15 amino acids. CDR3 sequence (DNA): TGTGCCAGCAGCCCGGGGGTGGGGGAGGCTGAGGCCCAGTACTTC. As protein: CASSPGVGEAEAQYF.

By frequency in the sample, this clonotype is medium-sized. This chain's CDR3 is CSVETLAGASTDTQYF. In nucleotides, the CDR3 is TGCAGCGTTGAGACCCTAGCCGGAGCGAGCACAGATACGCAGTATTTT. The chain couples TRBV29-1 to TRBJ2-3, with a weak D call TRBD2 (5 bases). This CDR3 comprises 16 residues. V was clipped by 3 bases and J by 0 bases, with 16 bases between them. Germline CDR1 is SQVTM and CDR2 is ANQGSEA.

Judged by abundance, this clonotype is medium-sized. The V gene is TRBV6-5, the J gene TRBJ1-1; TRBD1 matches at 8 bases. Germline CDR1 MNHEY, CDR2 SVGAGI. There are 14 residues in the CDR3. Germline trimming cut 6 bases from V and 6 bases from J; bases unmatched to any gene: 9. The CDR3 bases are TGTGCCAGCAGCCAGACAGGGGAGAAGTCTGAAGCTTTCTTT. Translated: CASSQTGEKSEAFF.

This clonotype was recorded at least ten times. This chain links TRBV14 with TRBJ2-1; a weak D match, TRBD1 (5 bases). Trimming stripped 3 bases from V and 0 bases from J, with 9 bases between. The V gene's germline CDR1 is SGHDN and CDR2 FVKESK. The CDR3 has 15 amino acids. Here the CDR3 reads CASSQDTSSYNEQFF. CDR3 sequence (DNA): TGTGCCAGCAGCCAGGACACGAGCTCCTACAATGAGCAGTTCTTC. Supplemented by reference TRBV14 and TRBJ2-1, the full variable domain reads EAGVTQFPSHSVIEKGQTVTLRCDPISGHDNLYWYRRVMGKEIKFLLHFVKESKQDESGMPNNRFLAERTGGTYSTLKVQPAELEDSGVYFCASSQDTSSYNEQFFGPGTRLTVL.

This clonotype is medium-sized (0.01 to 0.1%). The rearrangement links TRBV28 to TRBJ1-1, with D tentatively TRBD1 (6 bases). The CDR3 has 15 amino acids. V lost 5 bases and J lost 4, with 17 bases in between. CDR1 MDHEN and CDR2 SYDVKM come from the germline V gene. In DNA form, the CDR3 reads TGTGCCAGCAGTCAACTGCAGGGGACGGGCACTGAAGCTTTCTTT. Translation: CASSQLQGTGTEAFF.

This clonotype was detected ten times or more. The V call is TRBV7-9, the J call TRBJ2-7; no clear D gene. This CDR3 region has 13 residues. The V gene's germline CDR1 is SEHNR and CDR2 FQNEAQ (reference sequence). V gave up 4 bases and J gave up 5 bases, with 12 bases separating them. CDR3 bases: TGTGCCAGCAGCTCCCCCTACATCCACGAGCAGTACTTC. Protein sequence: CASSSPYIHEQYF.